These 3 T cell receptor beta chains were all obtained from the same sample, sequenced in a study of T cells in Graves' hyperthyroidism and ophthalmopathy. TCR beta CDR3 region amplification was performed from RNA transcripts. Carried out on the TCR CDR3, a first-round RT-PCR used the HTBI primer set. TCRdb fed the multiplex PCR reads into MiXCR, producing one record per CDR3 protein. The sample yields approximately 590,000 distinct CDR3 sequences, about 15% seen once. Sequencing was done on a sample of blood. The receptor set was obtained from a woman between 25 and 40 years old with Graves' hyperthyroidism.

This clonotype has only a few counts. V gene TRBV18 combines with J gene TRBJ2-7; the match to TRBD2 covers 7 bases. The CDR3 is made up of 17 amino acids. The J segment lost 4 bases and the V segment lost 3 bases, leaving 15 bases of the junction unmatched. The germline CDR1 and CDR2 sequences are KGHSH and LQKENI. Here the CDR3 reads CASSPSVGREMRYEQYF. As DNA, the CDR3 is TGTGCCAGCTCACCCTCCGTTGGGCGGGAGATGCGATACGAGCAGTACTTC.

This clonotype appeared many times. The chain's CDR3 is CASSFETGGRYNEQFF. The DNA of the CDR3 is TGTGCCAGCAGCTTCGAAACAGGGGGCCGGTACAATGAGCAGTTCTTC. The V gene is TRBV13, the J gene TRBJ2-1; 9 positions match TRBD1. The CDR3 totals 16 residues. Germline assignment: CDR1 PRHDT and CDR2 FYEKMQ (reference sequence). J was trimmed by 4 bases and V by 3 bases; bases with no gene match: 7.

In regard to this clonotype: This may be a read error, as it is one base from a much larger clone. The chain has TRBV7-6 and TRBJ2-7, with D tentatively TRBD2 (5 bases). The CDR3 sequence is 13 residues long. From germline, CDR1 is SGHVS and CDR2 FNYEAQ. The CDR3: CASSKGSSYEQYF. In DNA form, the CDR3 reads TGTGCCAGCAGCAAAGGGAGCTCCTACGAACAGTACTTC. The variable domain in full, completed from reference TRBV7-6 and TRBJ2-7, reads GAGVSQSPRYKVTKRGQDVALRCDPISGHVSLYWYRQALGQGPEFLTYFNYEAQQDKSGLPNDRFSAERPEGSISTLTIQRTEQRDSAMYRCASSKGSSYEQYFGPGTRLTVT.